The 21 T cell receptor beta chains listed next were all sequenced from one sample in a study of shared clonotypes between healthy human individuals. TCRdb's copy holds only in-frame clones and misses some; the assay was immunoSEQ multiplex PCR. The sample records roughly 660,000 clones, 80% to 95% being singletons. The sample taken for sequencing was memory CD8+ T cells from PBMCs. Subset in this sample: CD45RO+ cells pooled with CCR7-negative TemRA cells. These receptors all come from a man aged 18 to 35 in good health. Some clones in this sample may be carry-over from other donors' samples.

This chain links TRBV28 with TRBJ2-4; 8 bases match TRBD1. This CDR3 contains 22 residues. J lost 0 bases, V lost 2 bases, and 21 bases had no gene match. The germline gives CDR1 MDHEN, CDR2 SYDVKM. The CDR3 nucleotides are TGTGCCAGCAGTTTAACCCTTGTGCCCGGACAGGGACGGGTGGTAGCCAAAAACATTCAGTACTTC. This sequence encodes CASSLTLVPGQGRVVAKNIQYF.

The CDR3 here is CASSEIGGEAGTQYF. Written as DNA, the CDR3 is TGTGCCAGCAGTGAAATAGGCGGCGAAGCGGGGACCCAGTACTTC. This rearrangement joins TRBV2 to TRBJ2-5; D is possibly TRBD2 (6 bases). In germline, CDR1 is SNHLY, CDR2 FYNNEI. With 2 bases removed from V and 7 bases from J, the gap between germline ends came to 17 bases. This CDR3 is built from 15 residues.

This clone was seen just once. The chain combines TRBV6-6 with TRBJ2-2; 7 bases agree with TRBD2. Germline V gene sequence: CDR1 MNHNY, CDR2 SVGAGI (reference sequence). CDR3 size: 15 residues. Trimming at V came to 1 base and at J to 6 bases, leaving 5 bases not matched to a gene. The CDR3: CASSYWGEGAGELFF. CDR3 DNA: TGTGCCAGCAGTTACTGGGGGGAGGGCGCCGGGGAGCTGTTTTTT.

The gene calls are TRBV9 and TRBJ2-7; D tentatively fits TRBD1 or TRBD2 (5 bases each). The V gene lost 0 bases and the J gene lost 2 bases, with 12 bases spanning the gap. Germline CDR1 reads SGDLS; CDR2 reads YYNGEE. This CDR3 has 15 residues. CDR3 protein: CASSVGGTPAYEQYF. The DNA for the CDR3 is TGTGCCAGCAGCGTAGGTGGGACCCCCGCCTACGAGCAGTACTTC.

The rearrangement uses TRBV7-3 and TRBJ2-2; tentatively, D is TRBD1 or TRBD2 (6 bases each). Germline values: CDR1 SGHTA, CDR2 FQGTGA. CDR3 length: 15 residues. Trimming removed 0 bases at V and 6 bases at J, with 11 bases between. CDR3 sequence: CASSLTPRGAGELFF. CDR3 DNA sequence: TGTGCCAGCAGCTTAACCCCGAGGGGGGCCGGGGAGCTGTTTTTT.

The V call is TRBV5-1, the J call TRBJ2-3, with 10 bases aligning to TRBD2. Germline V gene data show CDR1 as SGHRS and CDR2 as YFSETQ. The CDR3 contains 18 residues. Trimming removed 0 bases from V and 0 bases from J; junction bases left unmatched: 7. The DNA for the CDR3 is TGCGCCAGCAGCTTGGCGGGACTAGCGTACGCTAGCACAGATACGCAGTATTTT. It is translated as CASSLAGLAYASTDTQYF.

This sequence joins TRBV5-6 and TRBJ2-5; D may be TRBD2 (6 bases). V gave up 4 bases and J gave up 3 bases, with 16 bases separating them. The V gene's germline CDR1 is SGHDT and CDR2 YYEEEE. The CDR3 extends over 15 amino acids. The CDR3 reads CASSLPATRKETQYF. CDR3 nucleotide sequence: TGTGCCAGCAGCCTCCCCGCGACTAGAAAAGAGACCCAGTACTTC.

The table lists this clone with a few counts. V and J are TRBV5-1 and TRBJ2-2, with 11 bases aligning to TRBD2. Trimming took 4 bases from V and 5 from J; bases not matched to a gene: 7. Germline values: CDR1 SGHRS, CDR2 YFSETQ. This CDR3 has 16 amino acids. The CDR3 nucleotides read TGCGCCAGCAGCCCCGGGCTAGCGGGAGGAACCGGGGAGCTGTTTTTT. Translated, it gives CASSPGLAGGTGELFF.

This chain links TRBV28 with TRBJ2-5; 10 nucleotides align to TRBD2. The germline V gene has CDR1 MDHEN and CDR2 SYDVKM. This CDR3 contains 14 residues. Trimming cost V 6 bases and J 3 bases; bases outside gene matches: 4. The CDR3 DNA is TGTGCCAGCAGGAATGGACTAGCGGAAGAGACCCAGTACTTC. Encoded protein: CASRNGLAEETQYF.

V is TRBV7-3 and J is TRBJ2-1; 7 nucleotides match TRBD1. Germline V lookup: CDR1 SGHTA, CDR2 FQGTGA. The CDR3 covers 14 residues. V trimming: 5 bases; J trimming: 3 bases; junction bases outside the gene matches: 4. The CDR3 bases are TGTGCCAGCAGCCCGTACAGGGGCTACAATGAGCAGTTCTTC. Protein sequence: CASSPYRGYNEQFF.

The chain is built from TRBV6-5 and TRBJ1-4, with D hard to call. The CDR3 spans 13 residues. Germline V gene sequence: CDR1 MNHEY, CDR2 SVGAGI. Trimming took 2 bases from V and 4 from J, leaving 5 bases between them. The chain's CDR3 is CASSYRRNEKLFF. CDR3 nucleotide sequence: TGTGCCAGCAGTTACAGGCGTAATGAAAAACTGTTTTTT.

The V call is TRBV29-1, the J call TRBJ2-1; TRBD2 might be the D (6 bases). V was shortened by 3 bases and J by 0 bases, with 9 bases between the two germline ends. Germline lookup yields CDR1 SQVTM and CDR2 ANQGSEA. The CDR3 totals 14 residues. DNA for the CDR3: TGCAGCGTTGACGACGGGAGCTCCTACAATGAGCAGTTCTTC. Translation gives CSVDDGSSYNEQFF.

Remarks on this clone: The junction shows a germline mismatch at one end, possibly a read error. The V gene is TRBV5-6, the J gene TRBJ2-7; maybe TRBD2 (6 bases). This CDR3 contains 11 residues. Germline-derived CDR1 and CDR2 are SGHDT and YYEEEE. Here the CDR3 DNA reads TGTGCCAGCAGCTTGGGGGGACTCGGGGTCTTC. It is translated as CASSLGGLGVF.

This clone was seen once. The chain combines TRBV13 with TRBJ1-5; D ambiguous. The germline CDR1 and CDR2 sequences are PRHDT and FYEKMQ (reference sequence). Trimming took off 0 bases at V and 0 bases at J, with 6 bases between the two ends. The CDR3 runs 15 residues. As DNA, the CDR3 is TGTGCCAGCAGCTTAGGGGGAACTAGCAATCAGCCCCAGCATTTT. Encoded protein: CASSLGGTSNQPQHF.

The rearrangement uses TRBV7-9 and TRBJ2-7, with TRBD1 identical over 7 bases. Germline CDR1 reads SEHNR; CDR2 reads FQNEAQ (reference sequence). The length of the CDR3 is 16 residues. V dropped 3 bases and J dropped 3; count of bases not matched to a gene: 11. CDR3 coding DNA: TGTGCCAGCAGCTTTCTCGGACAGGTCGCACTCTACGAGCAGTACTTC. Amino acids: CASSFLGQVALYEQYF.

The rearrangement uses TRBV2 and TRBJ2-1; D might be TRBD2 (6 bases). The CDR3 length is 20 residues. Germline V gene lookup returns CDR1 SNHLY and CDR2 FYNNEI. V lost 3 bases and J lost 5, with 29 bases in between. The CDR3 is CASSDLPGSSLGLLDNEQFF. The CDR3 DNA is TGTGCCAGCAGTGACCTACCGGGCTCCTCCCTGGGACTCCTTGACAATGAGCAGTTCTTC.

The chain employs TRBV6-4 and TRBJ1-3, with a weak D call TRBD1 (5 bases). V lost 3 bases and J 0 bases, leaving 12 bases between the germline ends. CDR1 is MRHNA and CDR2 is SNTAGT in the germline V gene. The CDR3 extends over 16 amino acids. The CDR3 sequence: CASSDRDVLSGNTIYF. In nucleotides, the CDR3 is TGTGCCAGCAGTGATAGGGACGTCCTCTCTGGAAACACCATATATTTT.

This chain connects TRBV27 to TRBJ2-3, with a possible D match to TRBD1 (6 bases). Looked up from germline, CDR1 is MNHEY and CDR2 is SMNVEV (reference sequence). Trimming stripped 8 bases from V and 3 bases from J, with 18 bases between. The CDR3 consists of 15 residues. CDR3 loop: CASCPRQGRTDTQYF. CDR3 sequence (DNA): TGTGCCAGCTGCCCCCGGCAGGGGAGAACAGATACGCAGTATTTT.

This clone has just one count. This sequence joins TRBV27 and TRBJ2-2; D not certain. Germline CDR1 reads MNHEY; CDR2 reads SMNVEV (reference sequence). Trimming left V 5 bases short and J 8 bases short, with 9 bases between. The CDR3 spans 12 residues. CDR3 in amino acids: CASSPVPGELFF. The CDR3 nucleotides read TGTGCCAGCAGTCCCGTACCGGGGGAGCTGTTTTTT.

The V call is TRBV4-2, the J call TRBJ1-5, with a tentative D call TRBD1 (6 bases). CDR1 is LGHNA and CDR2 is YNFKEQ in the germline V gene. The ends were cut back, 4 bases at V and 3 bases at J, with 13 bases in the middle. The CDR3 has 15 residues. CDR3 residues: CASSPRGGNNQPQHF. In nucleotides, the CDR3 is TGTGCCAGCAGCCCAAGGGGGGGAAACAATCAGCCCCAGCATTTT.

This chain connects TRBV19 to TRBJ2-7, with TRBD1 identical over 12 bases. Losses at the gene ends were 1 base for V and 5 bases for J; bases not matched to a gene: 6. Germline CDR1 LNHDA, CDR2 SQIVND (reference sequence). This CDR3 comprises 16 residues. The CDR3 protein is CASSIVGTGGINEQYF. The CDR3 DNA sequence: TGTGCCAGTAGTATAGTAGGGACAGGGGGCATCAACGAGCAGTACTTC.